This entry is about one T cell receptor beta chain. Its specificity is unknown. CDR1 and CDR2 (germline): LNHDA, SQIVND (reference sequence). This CDR3 is built from 16 residues. The trim removed 1 base at V and 5 bases at J, leaving 7 bases unmatched. The data belong to a study of cytomegalovirus exposure and HLA in healthy donors. Study-wide results and caveats: A later analysis reported that several of the most significant clusters appeared to be linked to common viral pathogens, among them Epstein-Barr virus. In a later analysis, donors in an Asian-associated ancestry cluster reportedly had fewer N-insertions in productive TCRs than the cohort mean. Listed as cytomegalovirus-associated were 150 or so TCR beta chains. Reports described diagnosis of cytomegalovirus status by the classifier as highly specific and sensitive.

PCR involved 60 Vbeta and 13 Jbeta primers. The data were produced by immunoSEQ multiplex PCR, yet TCRdb's version contains in-frame clones alone and is incomplete. The sample lists some 29,000 clones, roughly 44% seen once, with approximately 2% in the top ten. The source is a woman in her forties or fifties in good health and CMV-seronegative. The specimen sequenced was PBMCs. V gene TRBV19 combines with J gene TRBJ2-7, with 11 bases matching TRBD2. CDR3 sequence reads: CASSIAAPSGRNEQYF. The CDR3 DNA sequence: TGTGCCAGTAGTATAGCGGCTCCTAGCGGGAGGAACGAGCAGTACTTC.